The rows below give T cell receptor beta chains drawn from one sample of a study of blood T cell repertoires in COVID-19. This table comes from immunoSEQ multiplex PCR, and its TCRdb copy is limited to in-frame clones, with some not included. The profile shows about 140,000 clones, 80% to 90% of them singletons. The sample comprised PBMCs or T cells enriched from blood (not recorded which). The source of these receptors is a man aged 55 to 70 who had recovered from COVID-19. CDR3s leave out the opening cysteine and the closing phenylalanine or tryptophan.

J: TRBJ2-3
V: TRBV7-9
CDR3: ASSRLVGDTQY

J: TRBJ1-4
V: TRBV4-2
CDR3: ASSQKTDYEKLF

J: TRBJ2-3
V: TRBV6-1
CDR3: ASSEPGLHDISTDTQY

J: TRBJ2-5
V: TRBV3-1/TRBV3-2
CDR3: ASSPMTMRETQY

J: TRBJ2-3
V: TRBV13
CDR3: ASSVRGRLDIQY

J: TRBJ2-3
V: TRBV29-1
CDR3: SFSSGGTDTQY

J: TRBJ1-6
V: TRBV3-1/TRBV3-2
CDR3: ASSLGQGGSPLH

J: TRBJ2-2
V: TRBV29-1
CDR3: SVLSGKVDTGELF

J: TRBJ2-1
V: TRBV7-9
CDR3: ASSLRLGRDRAYNEQF

J: TRBJ2-2
V: TRBV11-1
CDR3: ASSLAKGAGELF

J: TRBJ2-7
V: TRBV7-9
CDR3: ASISAGSYEQY

J: TRBJ2-5
V: TRBV4-2
CDR3: ASSPGGIQY

J: TRBJ2-7
V: TRBV3-1/TRBV3-2
CDR3: ASSPGTGNLYEQY

J: TRBJ1-5
V: TRBV19
CDR3: ASSGGGAGNQPQH

J: TRBJ2-2
V: TRBV6-2/TRBV6-3
CDR3: ASSRLAGDTGELF

J: TRBJ2-5
V: TRBV5-5
CDR3: ASSSSTLSTETQY

J: TRBJ2-7
V: TRBV28
CDR3: ASSLLLWDSSYEQY

J: TRBJ2-4
V: TRBV19
CDR3: ASSSTGQGGKNIQY

J: TRBJ2-3
V: TRBV7-6
CDR3: ASSLGPGGKY

J: TRBJ2-1
V: TRBV5-1
CDR3: ASSLGDRSNEQF

J: TRBJ2-3
V: TRBV7-3
CDR3: ASSLRGGPSTSGSTDTQY

J: TRBJ2-7
V: TRBV9
CDR3: ASSPQGGSYEQY

J: TRBJ2-7
V: TRBV27
CDR3: ASRHPSGTYYEQY

J: TRBJ2-7
V: TRBV7-8
CDR3: ASSLAGQGYPY

J: TRBJ2-5
V: TRBV6-6
CDR3: ASSAGGETQY

J: TRBJ2-1
V: TRBV6-5
CDR3: ASGTFNEQF

J: TRBJ1-1
V: TRBV2
CDR3: ASSVDSGNTEAF

J: TRBJ2-1
V: TRBV29-1
CDR3: SVATGPYNEQF

J: TRBJ1-4
V: TRBV10-1
CDR3: ATQGQKNNEKLF

J: TRBJ1-1
V: TRBV19
CDR3: ASSIDRGRNTEAF

J: TRBJ1-2
V: TRBV28
CDR3: ASSPQGRINYGYT

J: TRBJ1-1
V: TRBV5-1
CDR3: ASSSRQGNTEAF

J: TRBJ2-7
V: TRBV19
CDR3: ASRPLARSYEQY

J: TRBJ2-7
V: TRBV5-1
CDR3: ASSFGTGSYEQY

J: TRBJ2-7
V: TRBV9
CDR3: ASSVTQTGEQY

J: TRBJ1-5
V: TRBV19
CDR3: ASSKGQGWSEPQH

J: TRBJ1-6
V: TRBV6-5
CDR3: ASNRLGGNSPLH

J: TRBJ2-5
V: TRBV18
CDR3: ASSHSGLGETQY

J: TRBJ2-3
V: TRBV6-5
CDR3: ASSYLPSGSSDTQY

J: TRBJ2-4
V: TRBV6-1
CDR3: ASSDEDRGFTKNIQY

J: TRBJ1-5
V: TRBV24-1
CDR3: ATSPGVGNQPQH

J: TRBJ2-1
V: TRBV28
CDR3: ASKDSVTYNEQF

J: TRBJ1-2
V: TRBV5-4
CDR3: ASSLGRGDYGYT

J: TRBJ2-2
V: TRBV5-4
CDR3: ASSLAAGGGTGELF

J: TRBJ1-2
V: TRBV5-4
CDR3: ASSHNRGYT

J: TRBJ1-5
V: TRBV10-3
CDR3: AITGGSNQPQH

J: TRBJ1-1
V: TRBV30
CDR3: AWSVQEGTEAF

J: TRBJ1-2
V: TRBV6-1
CDR3: ASSEWGRGINYGYT

J: TRBJ2-7
V: TRBV11-2
CDR3: ASSLLGTGGEQY

J: TRBJ1-5
V: TRBV30
CDR3: AWKAEHGPQH

J: TRBJ1-2
V: TRBV29-1
CDR3: SVGDDGDGYT

J: TRBJ1-2
V: TRBV28
CDR3: ASTSDRGYT

J: TRBJ1-2
V: TRBV2
CDR3: ASSWTGDPNYGYT

J: TRBJ1-1
V: TRBV29-1
CDR3: SVVAAGLLNTEAF

J: TRBJ2-3
V: TRBV15
CDR3: ATSRGTSGSGNTDTQY

J: TRBJ2-7
V: TRBV2
CDR3: ASSLAGFHEQY

J: TRBJ2-5
V: TRBV30
CDR3: AWSVGGTGETQY

J: TRBJ1-1
V: TRBV5-1
CDR3: ASSLKDRGVSF

J: TRBJ1-1
V: TRBV6-4
CDR3: ASSASDSDTEAF

J: TRBJ1-5
V: TRBV28
CDR3: ASSSDSLNQPQH